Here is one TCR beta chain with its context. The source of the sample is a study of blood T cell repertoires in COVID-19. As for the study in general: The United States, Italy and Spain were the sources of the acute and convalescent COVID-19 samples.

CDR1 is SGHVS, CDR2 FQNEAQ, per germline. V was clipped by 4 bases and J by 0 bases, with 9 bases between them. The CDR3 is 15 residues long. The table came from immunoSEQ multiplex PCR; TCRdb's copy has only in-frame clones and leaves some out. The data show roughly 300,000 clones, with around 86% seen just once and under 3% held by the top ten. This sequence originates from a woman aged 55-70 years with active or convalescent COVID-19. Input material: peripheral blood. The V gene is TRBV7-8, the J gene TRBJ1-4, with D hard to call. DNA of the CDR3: TGTGCCAGCAGCTCGAAAAGAGCAACTAATGAAAAACTGTTTTTT. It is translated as CASSSKRATNEKLFF.